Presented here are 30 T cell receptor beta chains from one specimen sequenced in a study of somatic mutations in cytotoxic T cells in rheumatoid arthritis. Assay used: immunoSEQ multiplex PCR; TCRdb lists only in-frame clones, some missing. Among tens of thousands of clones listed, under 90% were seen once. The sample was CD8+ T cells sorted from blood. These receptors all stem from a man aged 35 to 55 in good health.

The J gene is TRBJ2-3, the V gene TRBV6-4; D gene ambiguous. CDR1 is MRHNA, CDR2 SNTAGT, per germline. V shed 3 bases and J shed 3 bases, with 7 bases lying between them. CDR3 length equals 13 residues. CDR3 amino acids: CASSETVTDTQYF. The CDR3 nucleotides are TGTGCCAGCAGTGAAACCGTTACAGATACGCAGTATTTT.

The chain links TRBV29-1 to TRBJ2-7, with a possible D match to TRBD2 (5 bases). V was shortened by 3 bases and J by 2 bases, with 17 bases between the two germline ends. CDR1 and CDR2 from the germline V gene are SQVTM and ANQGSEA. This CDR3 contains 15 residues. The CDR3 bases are TGCAGCGTTGAGGGCCGCAGCGGTGCAGCCTACGAGCAGTACTTC. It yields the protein CSVEGRSGAAYEQYF.

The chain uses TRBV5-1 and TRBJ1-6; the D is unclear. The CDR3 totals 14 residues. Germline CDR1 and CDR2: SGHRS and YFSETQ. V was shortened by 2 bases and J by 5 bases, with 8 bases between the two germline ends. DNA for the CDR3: TGCGCCAGCAGCTTTAATAGGCATAATTCACCCCTCCACTTT. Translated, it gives CASSFNRHNSPLHF.

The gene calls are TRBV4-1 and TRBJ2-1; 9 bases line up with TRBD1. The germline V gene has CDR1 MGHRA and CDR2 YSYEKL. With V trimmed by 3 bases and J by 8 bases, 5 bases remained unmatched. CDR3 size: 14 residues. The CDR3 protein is CASSHRDRDDEQFF. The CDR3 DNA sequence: TGCGCCAGCAGCCACAGGGACAGGGATGATGAGCAGTTCTTC.

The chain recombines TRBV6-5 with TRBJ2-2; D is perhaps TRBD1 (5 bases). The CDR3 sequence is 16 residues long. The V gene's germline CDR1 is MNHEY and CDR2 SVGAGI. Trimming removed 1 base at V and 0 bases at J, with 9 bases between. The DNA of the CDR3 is TGTGCCAGCAGTTACTTCGGACAAGCGAACACCGGGGAGCTGTTTTTT. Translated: CASSYFGQANTGELFF.

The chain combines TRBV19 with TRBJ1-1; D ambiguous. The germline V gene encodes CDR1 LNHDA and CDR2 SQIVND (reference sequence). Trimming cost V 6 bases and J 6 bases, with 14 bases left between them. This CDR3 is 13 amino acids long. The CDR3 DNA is TGTGCCAGTAGCCATTCGGGATACCCTGAAGCTTTCTTT. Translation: CASSHSGYPEAFF.

CDR3 residues: CASSPAGGSGLRDTGELFF. The CDR3 DNA follows: TGTGCCAGCAGCCCCGCTGGGGGTAGCGGGTTGCGGGACACCGGGGAGCTGTTTTTT. The chain employs TRBV4-2 and TRBJ2-2, with TRBD2 matching over 7 bases. Germline V gene sequence: CDR1 LGHNA, CDR2 YNFKEQ. The CDR3 runs 19 residues. V shed 4 bases, J shed 3 bases, and the junction held 17 bases outside the gene matches.

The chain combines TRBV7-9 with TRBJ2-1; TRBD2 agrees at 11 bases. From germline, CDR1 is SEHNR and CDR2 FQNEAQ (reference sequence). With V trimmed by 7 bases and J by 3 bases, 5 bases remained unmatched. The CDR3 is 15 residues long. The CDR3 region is CASTRLAGFYNEQFF. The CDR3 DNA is TGTGCCAGCACCCGACTAGCGGGATTCTACAATGAGCAGTTCTTC.

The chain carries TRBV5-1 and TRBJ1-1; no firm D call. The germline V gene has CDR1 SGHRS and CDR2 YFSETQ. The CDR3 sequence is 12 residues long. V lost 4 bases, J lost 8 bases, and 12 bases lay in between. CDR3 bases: TGCGCCAGCAGCCCGCCCGGAGAGGAAGCTTTCTTT. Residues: CASSPPGEEAFF.

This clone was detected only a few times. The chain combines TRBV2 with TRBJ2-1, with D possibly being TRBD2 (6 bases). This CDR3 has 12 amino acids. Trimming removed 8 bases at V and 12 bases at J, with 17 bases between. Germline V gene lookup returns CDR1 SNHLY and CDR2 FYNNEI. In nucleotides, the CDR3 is TGTGCCAGCCTTGGGACTCCCGGAGGGCAGTTCTTC. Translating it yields CASLGTPGGQFF.

The CDR3 nucleotides are TGTGCCAGCAGTGAGATCCCGGGACAGGGCGAGCATGAGCAGTTCTTC. This sequence encodes CASSEIPGQGEHEQFF. V and J are TRBV6-1 and TRBJ2-1; 9 bases are a match to TRBD1. With V trimmed by 3 bases and J by 8 bases, 11 bases remained unmatched. The germline CDR1 and CDR2 sequences are MNHNS and SASEGT. The CDR3 has 16 residues.

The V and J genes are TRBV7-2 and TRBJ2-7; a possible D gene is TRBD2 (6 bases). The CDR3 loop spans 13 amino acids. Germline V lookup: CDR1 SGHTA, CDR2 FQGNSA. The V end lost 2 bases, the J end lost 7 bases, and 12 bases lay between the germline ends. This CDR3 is CASSLSRAGEQYF. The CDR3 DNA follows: TGTGCCAGCAGCTTAAGCCGCGCGGGGGAGCAGTACTTC.

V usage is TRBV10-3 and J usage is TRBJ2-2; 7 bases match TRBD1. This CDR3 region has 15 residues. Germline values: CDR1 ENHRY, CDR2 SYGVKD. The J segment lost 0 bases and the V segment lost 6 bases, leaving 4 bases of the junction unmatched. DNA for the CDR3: TGTGCCATCAGCCGGGACAGCTCGAACACCGGGGAGCTGTTTTTT. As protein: CAISRDSSNTGELFF.

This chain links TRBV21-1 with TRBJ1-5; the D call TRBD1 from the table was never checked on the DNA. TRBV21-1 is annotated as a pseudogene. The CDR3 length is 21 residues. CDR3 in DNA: TGTGCCAGCAGCACCCCTACCCCCGGGACAGGGAATGTTGATAGCAATCAGCCCCAGCATTTT. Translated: CASSTPTPGTGNVDSNQPQHF.

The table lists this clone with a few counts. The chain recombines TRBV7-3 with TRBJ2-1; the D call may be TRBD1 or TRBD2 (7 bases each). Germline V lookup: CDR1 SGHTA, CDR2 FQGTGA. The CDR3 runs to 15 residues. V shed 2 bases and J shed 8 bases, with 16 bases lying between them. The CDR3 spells CASSLLGGSGDEQFF. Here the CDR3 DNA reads TGTGCCAGCAGCTTACTAGGGGGCAGCGGGGATGAGCAGTTCTTC.

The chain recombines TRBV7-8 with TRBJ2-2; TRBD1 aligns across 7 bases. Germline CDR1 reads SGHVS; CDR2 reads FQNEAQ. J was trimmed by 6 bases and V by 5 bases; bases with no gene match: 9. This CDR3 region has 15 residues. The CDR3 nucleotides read TGTGCCAGCAGCCCCAGACAGGGACCATCCGGGGAGCTGTTTTTT. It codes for CASSPRQGPSGELFF.

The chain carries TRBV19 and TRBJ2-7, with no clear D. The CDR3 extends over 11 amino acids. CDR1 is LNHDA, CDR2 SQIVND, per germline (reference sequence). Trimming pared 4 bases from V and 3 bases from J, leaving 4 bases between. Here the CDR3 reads CASSNYYEQYF. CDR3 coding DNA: TGTGCCAGTAGTAACTACTACGAGCAGTACTTC. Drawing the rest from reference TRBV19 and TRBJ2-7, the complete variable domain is DGGITQSPKYLFRKEGQNVTLSCEQNLNHDAMYWYRQDPGQGLRLIYYSQIVNDFQKGDIAEGYSVSREKKESFPLTVTSAQKNPTAFYLCASSNYYEQYFGPGTRLTVT.

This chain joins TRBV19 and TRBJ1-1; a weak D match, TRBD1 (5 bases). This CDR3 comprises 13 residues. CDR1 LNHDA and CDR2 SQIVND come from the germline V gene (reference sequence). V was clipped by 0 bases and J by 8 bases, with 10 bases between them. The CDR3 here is CASSIDETDEAFF. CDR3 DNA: TGTGCCAGTAGTATAGATGAGACAGACGAAGCTTTCTTT.

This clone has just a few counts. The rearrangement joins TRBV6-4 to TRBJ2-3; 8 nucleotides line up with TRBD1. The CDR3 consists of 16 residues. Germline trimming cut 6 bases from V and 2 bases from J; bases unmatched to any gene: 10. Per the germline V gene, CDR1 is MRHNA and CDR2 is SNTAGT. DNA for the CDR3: TGTGCCAGCAGCCCCAGGCAACAGGGGGACACAGATACGCAGTATTTT. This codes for CASSPRQQGDTDTQYF.

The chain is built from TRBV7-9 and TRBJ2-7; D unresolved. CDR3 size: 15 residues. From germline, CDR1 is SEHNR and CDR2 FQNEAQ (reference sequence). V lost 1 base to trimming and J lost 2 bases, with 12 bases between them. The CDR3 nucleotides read TGTGCCAGCAGCTTAGACAGTCCCACCCCCTACGAGCAGTACTTC. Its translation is CASSLDSPTPYEQYF.

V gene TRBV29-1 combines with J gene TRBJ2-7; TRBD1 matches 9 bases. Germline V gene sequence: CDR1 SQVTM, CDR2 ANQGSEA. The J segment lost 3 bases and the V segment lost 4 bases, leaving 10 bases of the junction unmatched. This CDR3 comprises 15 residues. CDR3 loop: CSVVTTTGGFYEQYF. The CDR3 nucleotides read TGCAGCGTTGTGACGACGACAGGGGGATTCTACGAGCAGTACTTC.

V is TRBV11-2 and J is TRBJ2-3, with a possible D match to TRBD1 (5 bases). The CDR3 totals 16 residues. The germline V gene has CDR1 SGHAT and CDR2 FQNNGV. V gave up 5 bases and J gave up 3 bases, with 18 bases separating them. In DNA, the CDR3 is TGTGCCAGCAGCGCCGAGACAGCGCCCCTTACAGATACGCAGTATTTT. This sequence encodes CASSAETAPLTDTQYF. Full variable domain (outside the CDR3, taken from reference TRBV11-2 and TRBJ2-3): EAGVAQSPRYKIIEKRQSVAFWCNPISGHATLYWYQQILGQGPKLLIQFQNNGVVDDSQLPKDRFSAERLKGVDSTLKIQPAKLEDSAVYLCASSAETAPLTDTQYFGPGTRLTVL.

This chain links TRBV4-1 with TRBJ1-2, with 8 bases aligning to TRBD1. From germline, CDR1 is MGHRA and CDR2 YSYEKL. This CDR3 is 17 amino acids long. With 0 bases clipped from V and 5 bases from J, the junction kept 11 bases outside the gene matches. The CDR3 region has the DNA TGCGCCAGCAGCCAAGATACGTTGTCAGGGGGCCGGTATGGCTACACCTTC. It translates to CASSQDTLSGGRYGYTF.

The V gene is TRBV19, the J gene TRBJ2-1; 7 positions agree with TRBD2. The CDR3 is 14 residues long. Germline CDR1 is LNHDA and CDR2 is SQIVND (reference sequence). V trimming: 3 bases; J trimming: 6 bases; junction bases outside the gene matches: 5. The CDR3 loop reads CASSIRLAGNEQFF. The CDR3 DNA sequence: TGTGCCAGTAGTATCAGACTAGCCGGCAATGAGCAGTTCTTC.

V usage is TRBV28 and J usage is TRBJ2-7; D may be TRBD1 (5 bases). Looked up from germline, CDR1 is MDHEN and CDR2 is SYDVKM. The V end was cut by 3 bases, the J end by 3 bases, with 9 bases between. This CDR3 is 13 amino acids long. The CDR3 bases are TGTGCCAGCAGTTTGACAGAAAGCTACGAGCAGTACTTC. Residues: CASSLTESYEQYF.

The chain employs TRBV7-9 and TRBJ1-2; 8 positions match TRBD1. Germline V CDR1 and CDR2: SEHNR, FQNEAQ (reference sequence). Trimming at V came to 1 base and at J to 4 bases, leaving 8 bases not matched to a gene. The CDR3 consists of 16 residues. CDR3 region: CASSLGGPGTGYGYTF. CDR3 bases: TGTGCCAGCAGCTTAGGTGGCCCAGGGACAGGCTATGGCTACACCTTC.

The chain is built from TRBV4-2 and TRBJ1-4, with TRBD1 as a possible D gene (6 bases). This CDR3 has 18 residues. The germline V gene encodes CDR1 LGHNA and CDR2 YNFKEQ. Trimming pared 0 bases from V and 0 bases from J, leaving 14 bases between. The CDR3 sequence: CASSQDWQGQPTNEKLFF. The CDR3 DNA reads TGTGCCAGCAGCCAAGATTGGCAGGGGCAGCCAACTAATGAAAAACTGTTTTTT.

CDR3 nucleotides: TGTGCCAGCAGGCATCCGGGACTAGCGGTTCCCAATGAGCAGTTCTTC. Translating it yields CASRHPGLAVPNEQFF. The chain links TRBV28 to TRBJ2-1; 11 bases line up with TRBD2. The CDR3 consists of 16 residues. V trimming: 6 bases; J trimming: 6 bases; junction bases outside the gene matches: 10. Germline CDR1 is MDHEN and CDR2 is SYDVKM. Using reference TRBV28 and TRBJ2-1 for the parts outside the CDR3, the full variable domain is DVKVTQSSRYLVKRTGEKVFLECVQDMDHENMFWYRQDPGLGLRLIYFSYDVKMKEKGDIPEGYSVSREKKERFSLILESASTNQTSMYLCASRHPGLAVPNEQFFGPGTRLTVL.

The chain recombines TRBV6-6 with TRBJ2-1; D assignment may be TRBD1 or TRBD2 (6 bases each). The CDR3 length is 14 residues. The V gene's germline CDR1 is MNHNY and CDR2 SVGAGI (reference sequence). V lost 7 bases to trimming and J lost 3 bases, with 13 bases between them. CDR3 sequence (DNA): TGTGCCAGCATAGGGGGAGGTCACTACAATGAGCAGTTCTTC. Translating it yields CASIGGGHYNEQFF.

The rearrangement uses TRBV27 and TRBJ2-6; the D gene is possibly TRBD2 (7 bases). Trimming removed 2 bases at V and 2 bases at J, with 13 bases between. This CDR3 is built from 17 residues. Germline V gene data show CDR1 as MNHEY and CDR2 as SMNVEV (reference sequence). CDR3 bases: TGTGCCAGCAGTTTAGTTAAGGGGGGGCCTGGGGCCAACGTCCTGACTTTC. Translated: CASSLVKGGPGANVLTF.